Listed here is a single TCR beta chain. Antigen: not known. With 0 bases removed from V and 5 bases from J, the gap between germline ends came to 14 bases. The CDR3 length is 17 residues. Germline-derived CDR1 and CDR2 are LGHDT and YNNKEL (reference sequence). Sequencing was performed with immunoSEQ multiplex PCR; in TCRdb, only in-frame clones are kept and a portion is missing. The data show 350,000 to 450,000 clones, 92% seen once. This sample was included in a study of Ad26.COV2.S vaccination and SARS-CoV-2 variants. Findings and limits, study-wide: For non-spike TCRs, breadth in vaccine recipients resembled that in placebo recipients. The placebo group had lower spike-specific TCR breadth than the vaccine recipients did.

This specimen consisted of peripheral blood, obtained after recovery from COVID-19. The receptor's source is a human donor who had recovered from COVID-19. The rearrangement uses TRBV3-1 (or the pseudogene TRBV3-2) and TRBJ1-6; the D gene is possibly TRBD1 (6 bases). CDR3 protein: CASSQDVGGINNSPLHF. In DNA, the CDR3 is TGTGCCAGCAGCCAAGATGTTGGGGGCATTAATAATTCACCCCTCCACTTT.